The 20 T cell receptor beta chains presented below share a single source sample, sequenced in a study of T cells expressing NK-cell markers. TCRdb re-analyzed the 5' RACE reads; it lists each CDR3 protein once, without DNA. The data show 250,000 to 300,000 distinct CDR3 sequences, and the top ten clones hold around 4.2%. The sequenced sample consisted of blood T cells: a sorted CD56 or NKG2C T cell subset, CD4+ or CD8+ T cells, or bulk PBMC T cells (not recorded which). These receptors were taken from a woman between 18 and 70 years old in good health.

The chain uses TRBV20-1 and TRBJ2-1; no DNA is available, so the TRBD2 call from TCRdb remains unchecked. The V gene's germline CDR1 is DFQATT and CDR2 SNEGSKA (reference sequence). The length of the CDR3 is 17 residues. This CDR3 reads CSARRLAGEPLYNEQFF.

The V and J genes are TRBV28 and TRBJ2-2. CDR1 MDHEN and CDR2 SYDVKM come from the germline V gene. The CDR3 totals 12 residues. The CDR3 region is CASRLRTGELFF.

This rearrangement joins TRBV4-3 to TRBJ2-3; the TCRdb D gene call, TRBD1, has no DNA to confirm it. This CDR3 has 16 residues. Germline CDR1 and CDR2: LGHNA and YSLEER. Here the CDR3 reads CASSTHGTKGGDTQYF.

The chain couples TRBV5-4 to TRBJ1-5. CDR1 is SGHNT, CDR2 YYREEE, per germline (reference sequence). This CDR3 is 16 amino acids long. The CDR3 is CASSNGPTSGNQPQHF.

The genes are TRBV7-2 and TRBJ1-2. Germline-derived CDR1 and CDR2 are SGHTA and FQGNSA. CDR3 length equals 13 residues. The CDR3 sequence: CASSLPLSYGYTF.

The chain links TRBV12-3 or TRBV12-4 to TRBJ2-3; the TCRdb call, TRBD1, lacks DNA for checking. The CDR3 length is 15 residues. This CDR3 is CASSPRRGHTDTQYF.

The chain recombines TRBV10-3 with TRBJ2-7; without DNA, the TCRdb call of TRBD1 cannot be checked. CDR1 and CDR2 (germline): ENHRY, SYGVKD. The CDR3 consists of 14 residues. The CDR3 here is CATGLRDRDYEQYF.

The chain combines TRBV2 with TRBJ2-4; TCRdb picks TRBD2, but there is no DNA to check that call. Germline CDR1 SNHLY, CDR2 FYNNEI. The CDR3 consists of 14 residues. CDR3 residues: CASRKADLTNIQYF.

The chain carries TRBV12-3 or TRBV12-4 and TRBJ2-3; TCRdb's D call of TRBD1 is untestable without DNA. CDR3 size: 12 residues. CDR3 loop: CAITLSPDTQYF.

V gene TRBV4-2 combines with J gene TRBJ2-2; the D gene TCRdb calls, TRBD2, cannot be checked with no DNA. Germline V lookup: CDR1 LGHNA, CDR2 YNFKEQ. This CDR3 spans 15 amino acids. The CDR3 sequence: CASSQSTSTTGELFF.

J is TRBJ2-2 and V is TRBV7-2; absent DNA, TCRdb's TRBD1 call cannot be checked. The germline V gene encodes CDR1 SGHTA and CDR2 FQGNSA. This CDR3 contains 15 residues. The CDR3 protein is CASSSRVGNTGELFF.

The chain is built from TRBV14 and TRBJ2-1. The CDR3 has 15 amino acids. Per germline, CDR1 SGHDN and CDR2 FVKESK. CDR3 in amino acids: CASSQLGLDQNEQFF.

CDR3 loop: CASSFGQGSTEAFF. This chain connects TRBV12-3 or TRBV12-4 to TRBJ1-1; TCRdb calls TRBD1, which cannot be checked without DNA. The CDR3 is 14 amino acids.

The chain recombines TRBV28 with TRBJ2-1; TCRdb designates TRBD2, a call that cannot be tested without DNA. This CDR3 contains 17 residues. Per germline, CDR1 MDHEN and CDR2 SYDVKM. CDR3 amino acids: CASSPPGLAGVYNEQFF. The full variable domain, in which reference TRBV28 and TRBJ2-1 provide the parts outside the CDR3, is DVKVTQSSRYLVKRTGEKVFLECVQDMDHENMFWYRQDPGLGLRLIYFSYDVKMKEKGDIPEGYSVSREKKERFSLILESASTNQTSMYLCASSPPGLAGVYNEQFFGPGTRLTVL.

This chain uses TRBV6-2 or TRBV6-3 with TRBJ2-5; TCRdb returns TRBD1, unconfirmable since there is no DNA. The CDR3 contains 12 residues. Germline CDR1 and CDR2: MNHEY and SVGEGT. The CDR3 sequence is CASRTGLETQYF.

V and J are TRBV6-5 and TRBJ1-1; the TCRdb D gene call, TRBD1, has no DNA to confirm it. CDR1 and CDR2 from the germline V gene are MNHEY and SVGAGI. The length of the CDR3 is 14 residues. This chain's CDR3 is CASSSLVRGIEAFF.

The genes are TRBV28 and TRBJ2-7; checking the TCRdb D call of TRBD1 is not possible without DNA. The CDR3 has 12 amino acids. Germline CDR1 MDHEN, CDR2 SYDVKM. CDR3 sequence: CASSRNYPGKYF. Full variable domain (missing parts from reference TRBV28 and TRBJ2-7): DVKVTQSSRYLVKRTGEKVFLECVQDMDHENMFWYRQDPGLGLRLIYFSYDVKMKEKGDIPEGYSVSREKKERFSLILESASTNQTSMYLCASSRNYPGKYFGPGTRLTVT.

The chain joins TRBV6-2 or TRBV6-3 to TRBJ2-7; TCRdb picks TRBD1, but there is no DNA to check that call. The CDR3 is made up of 14 amino acids. CDR1 and CDR2 from the germline V gene are MNHEY and SVGEGT. The chain's CDR3 is CASHRDGRSYEQYF.

CDR3 sequence reads: CASSLVQNPYNEQFF. The rearrangement links TRBV5-1 to TRBJ2-1. Germline V gene data show CDR1 as SGHRS and CDR2 as YFSETQ. The CDR3 runs to 15 residues.

V usage is TRBV24-1 and J usage is TRBJ2-7; TCRdb outputs TRBD2, but without DNA this stays unchecked. The CDR3 has 17 amino acids. Germline V CDR1 and CDR2: KGHDR, SFDVKD. CDR3 amino acids: CATSDLLAGPSSYEQYF.